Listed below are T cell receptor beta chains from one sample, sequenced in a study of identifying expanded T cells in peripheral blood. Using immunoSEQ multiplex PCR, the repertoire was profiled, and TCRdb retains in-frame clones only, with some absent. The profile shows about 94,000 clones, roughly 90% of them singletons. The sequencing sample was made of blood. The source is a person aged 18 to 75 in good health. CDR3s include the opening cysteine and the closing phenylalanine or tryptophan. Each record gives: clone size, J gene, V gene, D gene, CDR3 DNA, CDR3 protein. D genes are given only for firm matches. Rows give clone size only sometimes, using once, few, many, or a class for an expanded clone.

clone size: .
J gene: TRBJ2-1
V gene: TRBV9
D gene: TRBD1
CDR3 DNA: TGTGCCAGCAGCCCTCGGACAGGCCCAACGGGTGGGAATGAGCAGTTCTTC
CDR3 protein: CASSPRTGPTGGNEQFF

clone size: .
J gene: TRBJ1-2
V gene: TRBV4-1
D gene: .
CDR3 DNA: TGCGCCAGCAGCCAAGTCGGGCAGTACTATGGCTACACCTTC
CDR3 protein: CASSQVGQYYGYTF

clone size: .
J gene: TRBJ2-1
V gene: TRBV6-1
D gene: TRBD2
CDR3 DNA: TGTGCCAGCAGTGACTTAGCGGGGGGTTCCTACAATGAGCAGTTCTTC
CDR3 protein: CASSDLAGGSYNEQFF

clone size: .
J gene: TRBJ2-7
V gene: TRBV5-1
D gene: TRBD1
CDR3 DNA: TGCGCCAGCAGCTTGGATGGGACAGGGGACGAGCAGTACTTC
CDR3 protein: CASSLDGTGDEQYF

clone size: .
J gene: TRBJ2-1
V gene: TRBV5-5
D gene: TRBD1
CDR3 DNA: TGTGCCAGCAGCTCCGGACAGGGTCGGGATGAGCAGTTCTTC
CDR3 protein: CASSSGQGRDEQFF

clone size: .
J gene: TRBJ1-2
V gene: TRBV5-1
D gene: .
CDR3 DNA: TGCGCCAGCAGCCCGACCGACAGGCATTACCCTCTAAATGGCTACACCTTC
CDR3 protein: CASSPTDRHYPLNGYTF

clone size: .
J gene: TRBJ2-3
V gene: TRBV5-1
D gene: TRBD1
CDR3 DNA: TGCGCCAGCAGCTGGACAGGGGGTTTCACAGATACGCAGTATTTT
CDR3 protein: CASSWTGGFTDTQYF

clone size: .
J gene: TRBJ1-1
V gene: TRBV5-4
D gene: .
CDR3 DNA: TGTGCCAGCAGCGATTGGGGGGTTCAAGCTTTCTTT
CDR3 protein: CASSDWGVQAFF

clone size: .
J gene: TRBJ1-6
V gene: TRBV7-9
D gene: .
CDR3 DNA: TGTGCCAGCAGCTCGTCAGCTTCCGGCCCGCCAGATTCACCCCTCCACTTT
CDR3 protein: CASSSSASGPPDSPLHF

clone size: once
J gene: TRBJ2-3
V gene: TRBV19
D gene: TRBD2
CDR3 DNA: TGTGCCAGTAATATCGGGACTAGCGGGGCCACAGATACGCAGTATTTT
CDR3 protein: CASNIGTSGATDTQYF

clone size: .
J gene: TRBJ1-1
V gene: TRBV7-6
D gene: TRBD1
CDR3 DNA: TGTGCCAGCAGAATGGACAGGACAAACACTGAAGCTTTCTTT
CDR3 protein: CASRMDRTNTEAFF

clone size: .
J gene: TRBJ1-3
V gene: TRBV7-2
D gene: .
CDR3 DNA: TGTGCCAGCAGCTTAGGGTCACAGCAGGGAGGAAACACCATATATTTT
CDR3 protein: CASSLGSQQGGNTIYF

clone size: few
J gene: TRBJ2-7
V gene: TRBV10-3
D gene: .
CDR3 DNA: TGTGCCACAACGCAGGGACGCGAGCAGTACTTC
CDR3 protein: CATTQGREQYF

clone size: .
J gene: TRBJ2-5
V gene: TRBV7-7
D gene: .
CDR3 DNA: TGTGCCAGCAGCTTAGATTCGGGGTCGGGGACCCAGTACTTC
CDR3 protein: CASSLDSGSGTQYF

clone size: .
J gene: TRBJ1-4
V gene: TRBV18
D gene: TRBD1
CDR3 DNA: TGTGCCAGCTCACCCCCGGGACAGAGTAATGAAAAACTGTTTTTT
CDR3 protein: CASSPPGQSNEKLFF

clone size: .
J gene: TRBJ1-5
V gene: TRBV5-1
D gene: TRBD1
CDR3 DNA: TGCGCCAGCAGCTCCACCCCGGGACAGAATCAGCCCCAGCATTTT
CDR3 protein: CASSSTPGQNQPQHF

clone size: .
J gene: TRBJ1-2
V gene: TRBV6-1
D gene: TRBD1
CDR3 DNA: TGTGCCAGCAGTGACCCGGGACAGGGGGTACACTATGGCTACACCTTC
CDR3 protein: CASSDPGQGVHYGYTF

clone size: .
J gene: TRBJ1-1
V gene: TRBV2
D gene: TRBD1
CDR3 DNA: TGTGCCAGCAGTGACGGACAGGGGAACACTGAAGCTTTCTTT
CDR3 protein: CASSDGQGNTEAFF

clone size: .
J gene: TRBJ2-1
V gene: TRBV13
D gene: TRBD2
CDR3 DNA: TGTGCCAGCAGCTCCACGGGACTAGCGAACTACAATGAGCAGTTCTTC
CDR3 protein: CASSSTGLANYNEQFF

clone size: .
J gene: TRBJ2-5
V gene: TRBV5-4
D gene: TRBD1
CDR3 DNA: TGTGCCAGCAGCCTCAGGGGGCGGGAGACCCAGTACTTC
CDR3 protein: CASSLRGRETQYF

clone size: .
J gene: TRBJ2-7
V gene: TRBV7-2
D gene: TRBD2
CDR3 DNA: TGTGCCAGCAGCTTAGGCTCTACGGCGGGAGATAAGTACTTC
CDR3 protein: CASSLGSTAGDKYF

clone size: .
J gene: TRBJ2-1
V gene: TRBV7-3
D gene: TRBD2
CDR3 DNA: TGTGCCAGCAGCCTACAGGCGGGACTAACTAATGAGCAGTTCTTC
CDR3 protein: CASSLQAGLTNEQFF

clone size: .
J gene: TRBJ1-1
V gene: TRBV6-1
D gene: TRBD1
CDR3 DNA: TGTGCCAGCAGTGAAGCGGGACAGGGCGAAGCTTTCTTT
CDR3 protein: CASSEAGQGEAFF

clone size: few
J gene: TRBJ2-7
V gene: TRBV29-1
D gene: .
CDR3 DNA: TGCAGCGTTGTCCTACGGGGCTCTTACGAGCAGTACTTC
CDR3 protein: CSVVLRGSYEQYF

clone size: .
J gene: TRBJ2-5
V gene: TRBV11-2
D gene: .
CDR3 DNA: TGTGCCAGCAGCTTCCGTGGGACCCAGTACTTC
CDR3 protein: CASSFRGTQYF

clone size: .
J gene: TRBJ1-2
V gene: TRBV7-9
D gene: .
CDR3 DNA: TGTGCCAGCAGCTTACCCGTTGGCTACACCTTC
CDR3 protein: CASSLPVGYTF

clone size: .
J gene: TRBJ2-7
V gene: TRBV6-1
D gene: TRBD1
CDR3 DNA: TGTGCCAGCACTGCCGGGACAGGGCTTAACTACGAGCAGTACTTC
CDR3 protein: CASTAGTGLNYEQYF

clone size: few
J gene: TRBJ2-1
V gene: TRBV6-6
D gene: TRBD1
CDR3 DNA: TGTGCCAGCAGTGACCCGGGACAGGGATATGGTGAGCAGTTCTTC
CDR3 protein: CASSDPGQGYGEQFF

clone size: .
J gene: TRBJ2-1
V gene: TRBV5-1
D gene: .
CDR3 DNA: TGCGCCAGCAGCTTCCCCTCCGTTGGAGACAATGAGCAGTTCTTC
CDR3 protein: CASSFPSVGDNEQFF

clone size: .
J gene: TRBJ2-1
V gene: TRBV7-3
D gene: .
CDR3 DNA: TGTGCCAGCAGGGCAGGGGATTACAATGAGCAGTTCTTC
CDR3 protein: CASRAGDYNEQFF

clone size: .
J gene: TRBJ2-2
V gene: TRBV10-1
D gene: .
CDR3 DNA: TGCGCCAGCAGTGGAGGGACCGGGGAGCTGTTTTTT
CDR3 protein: CASSGGTGELFF

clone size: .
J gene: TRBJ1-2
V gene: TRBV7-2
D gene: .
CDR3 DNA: TGTGCCAGCAGCTTCCTGCGGGTAATGGGCTACACCTTC
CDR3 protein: CASSFLRVMGYTF

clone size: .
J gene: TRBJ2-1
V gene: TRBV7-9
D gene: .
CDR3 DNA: TGTGCCATACAATTGGGGGAGTTCAATGAGCAGTTCTTC
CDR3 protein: CAIQLGEFNEQFF

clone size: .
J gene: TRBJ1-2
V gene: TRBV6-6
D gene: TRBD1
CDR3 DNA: TGTGCCAGCAGGGCCGGGACAGGAACCTCTCACTATGGCTACACCTTC
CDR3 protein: CASRAGTGTSHYGYTF

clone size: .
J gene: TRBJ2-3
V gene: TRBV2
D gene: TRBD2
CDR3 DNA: TGTGCCAGCAGCCACCCGACTAGCGGGGGGACGGCAGATACGCAGTATTTT
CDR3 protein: CASSHPTSGGTADTQYF

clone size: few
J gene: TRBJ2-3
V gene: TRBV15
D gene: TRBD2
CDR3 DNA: TGTGCCACCAGCACCGAAGCGGGGGGGCCAGATACGCAGTATTTT
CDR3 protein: CATSTEAGGPDTQYF

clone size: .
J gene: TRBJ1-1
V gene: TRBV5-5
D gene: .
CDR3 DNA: TGTGCCAGCAGCTTGGTACAGGCAATGAACACTGAAGCTTTCTTT
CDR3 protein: CASSLVQAMNTEAFF

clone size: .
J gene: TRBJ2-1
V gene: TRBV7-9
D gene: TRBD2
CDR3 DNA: TGTGCCAGCAGCTTAGCACTAGCGGGGGGGCAAAATGAGCAGTTCTTC
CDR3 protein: CASSLALAGGQNEQFF

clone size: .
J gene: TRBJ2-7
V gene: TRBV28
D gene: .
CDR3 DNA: TGTGCCAGCAGCCGCGAGTCCTACGAGCAGTACTTC
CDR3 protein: CASSRESYEQYF

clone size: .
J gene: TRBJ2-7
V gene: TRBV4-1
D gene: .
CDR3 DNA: TGCGCCAGCAGCCAAGATGCGGCAGCGGCTGGAGAATACGAGCAGTACTTC
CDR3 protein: CASSQDAAAAGEYEQYF

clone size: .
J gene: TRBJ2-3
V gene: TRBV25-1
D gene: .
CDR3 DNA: TGTGCCAGCACCCCGGGACTCCCCAGCGGAGATACGCAGTATTTT
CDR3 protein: CASTPGLPSGDTQYF

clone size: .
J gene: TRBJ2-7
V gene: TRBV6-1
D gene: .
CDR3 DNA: TGTGCCAGCAAATTCCTCGGGGACACAATCTACGAGCAGTACTTC
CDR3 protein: CASKFLGDTIYEQYF

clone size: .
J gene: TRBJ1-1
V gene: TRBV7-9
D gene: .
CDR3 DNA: TGTGCCAGCAGCTTAGCGGATCACACTGAAGCTTTCTTT
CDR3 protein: CASSLADHTEAFF

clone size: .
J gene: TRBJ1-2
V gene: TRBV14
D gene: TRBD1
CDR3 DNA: TGTGCCAGCAGCCCCGGGACAGTAGCTAACTATGGCTACACCTTC
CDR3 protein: CASSPGTVANYGYTF

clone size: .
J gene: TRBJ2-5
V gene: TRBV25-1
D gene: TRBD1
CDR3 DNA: TGTGCCAGCAGCGCGGGGACAGGGAGGGGAGAGACCCAGTACTTC
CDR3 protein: CASSAGTGRGETQYF

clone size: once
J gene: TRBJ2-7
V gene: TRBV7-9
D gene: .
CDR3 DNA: TGTGCCAGCAGCCAGGACAGAAGCTCCTACGAGCAGTACTTC
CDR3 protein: CASSQDRSSYEQYF

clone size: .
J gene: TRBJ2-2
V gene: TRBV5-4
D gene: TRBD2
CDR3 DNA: TGTGCCAGCAGCTCACGCTTTGCTATACTAGCGGGGGGTGGCCCCGGGGAGCTGTTTTTT
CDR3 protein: CASSSRFAILAGGGPGELFF

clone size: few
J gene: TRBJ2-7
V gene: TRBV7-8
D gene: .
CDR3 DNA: TGTGCCAGCAGCCCACCGACAAGCAGGGGACACTACGAGCAGTACTTC
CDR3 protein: CASSPPTSRGHYEQYF

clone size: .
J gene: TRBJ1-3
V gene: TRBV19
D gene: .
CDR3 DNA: TGTGCCAGCTCACCAAAGGGGTCCCTCTCTGGAAACACCATATATTTT
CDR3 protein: CASSPKGSLSGNTIYF

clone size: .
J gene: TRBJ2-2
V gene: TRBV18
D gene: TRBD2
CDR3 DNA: TGTGCCAGCTCACCGGGACTACTGAACACCGGGGAGCTGTTTTTT
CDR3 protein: CASSPGLLNTGELFF

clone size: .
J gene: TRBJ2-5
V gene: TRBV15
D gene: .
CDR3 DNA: TGTGCCACCAGCAGGCTAAAAAGGGAGCGAGAGACCCAGTACTTC
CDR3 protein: CATSRLKRERETQYF

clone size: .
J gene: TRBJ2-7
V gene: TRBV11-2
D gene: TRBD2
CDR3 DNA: TGTGCCAGCAGCTTTTACAGCGGGAGGGCCCTGAACGAGCAGTACTTC
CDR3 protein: CASSFYSGRALNEQYF

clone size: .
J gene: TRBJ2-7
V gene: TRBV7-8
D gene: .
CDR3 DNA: TGTGCCAGCAGCCTTGCGCCGGGGGCGTCCCACGAGCAGTACTTC
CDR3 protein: CASSLAPGASHEQYF

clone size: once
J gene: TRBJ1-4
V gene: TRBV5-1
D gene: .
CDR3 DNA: TGCGCCAGCAGCCAAACCTTACAAGGTGATCTGTTTTTT
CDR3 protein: CASSQTLQGDLFF